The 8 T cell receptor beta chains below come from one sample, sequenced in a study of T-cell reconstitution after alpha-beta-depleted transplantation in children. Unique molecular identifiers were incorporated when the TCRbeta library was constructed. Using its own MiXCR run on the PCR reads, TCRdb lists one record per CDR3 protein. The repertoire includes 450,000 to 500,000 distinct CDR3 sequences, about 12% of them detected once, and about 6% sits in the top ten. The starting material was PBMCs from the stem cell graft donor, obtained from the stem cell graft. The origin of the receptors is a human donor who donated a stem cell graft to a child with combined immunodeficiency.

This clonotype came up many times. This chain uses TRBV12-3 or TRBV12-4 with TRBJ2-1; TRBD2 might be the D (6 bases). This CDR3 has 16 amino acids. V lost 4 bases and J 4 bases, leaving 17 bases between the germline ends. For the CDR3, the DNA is TGTGCCAGCAGTTGGGGTTTAGAGGAGGGTTACAATGAGCAGTTCTTC. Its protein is CASSWGLEEGYNEQFF.

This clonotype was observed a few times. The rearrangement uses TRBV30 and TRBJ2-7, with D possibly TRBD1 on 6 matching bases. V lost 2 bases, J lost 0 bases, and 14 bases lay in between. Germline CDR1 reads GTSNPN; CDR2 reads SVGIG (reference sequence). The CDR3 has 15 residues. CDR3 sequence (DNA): TGTGCCTGGAGTTCTCCCGGACAGAGCTCCTACGAGCAGTACTTC. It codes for CAWSSPGQSSYEQYF.

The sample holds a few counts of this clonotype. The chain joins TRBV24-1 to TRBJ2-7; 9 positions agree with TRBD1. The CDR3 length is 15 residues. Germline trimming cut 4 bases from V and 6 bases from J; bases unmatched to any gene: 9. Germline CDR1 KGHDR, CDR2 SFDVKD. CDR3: CATSDARDREREQYF. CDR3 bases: TGTGCCACCAGTGACGCCCGGGACAGGGAGCGCGAGCAGTACTTC.

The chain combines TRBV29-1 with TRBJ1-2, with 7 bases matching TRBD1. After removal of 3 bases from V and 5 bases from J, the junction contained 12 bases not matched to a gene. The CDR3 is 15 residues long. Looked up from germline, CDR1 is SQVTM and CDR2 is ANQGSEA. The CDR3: CSVDPETTGRYGYTF. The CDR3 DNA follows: TGCAGCGTTGACCCCGAAACGACAGGGAGATATGGCTACACCTTC. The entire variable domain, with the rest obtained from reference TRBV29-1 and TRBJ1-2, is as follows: SAVISQKPSRDICQRGTSLTIQCQVDSQVTMMFWYRQQPGQSLTLIATANQGSEATYESGFVIDKFPISRPNLTFSTLTVSNMSPEDSSIYLCSVDPETTGRYGYTFGSGTRLTVV.

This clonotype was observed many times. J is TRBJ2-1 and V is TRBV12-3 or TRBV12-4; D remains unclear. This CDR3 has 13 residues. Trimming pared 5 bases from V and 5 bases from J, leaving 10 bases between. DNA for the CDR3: TGTGCCAGCAGTCCCCGGGCCCACAATGAGCAGTTCTTC. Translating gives CASSPRAHNEQFF.

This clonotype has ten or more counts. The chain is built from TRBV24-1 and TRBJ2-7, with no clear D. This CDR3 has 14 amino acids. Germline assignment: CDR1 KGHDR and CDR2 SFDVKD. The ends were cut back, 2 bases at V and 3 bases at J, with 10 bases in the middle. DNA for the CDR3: TGTGCCACCAGTGATTCGAAGGGAAGCTACGAGCAGTACTTC. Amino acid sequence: CATSDSKGSYEQYF.

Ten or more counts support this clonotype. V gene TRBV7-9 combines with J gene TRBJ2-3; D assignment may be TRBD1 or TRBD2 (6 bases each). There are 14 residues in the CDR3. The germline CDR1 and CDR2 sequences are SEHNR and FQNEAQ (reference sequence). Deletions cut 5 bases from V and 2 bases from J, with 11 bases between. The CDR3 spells CASSPGGHTDTQYF. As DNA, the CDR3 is TGTGCCAGCAGCCCCGGGGGCCACACAGATACGCAGTATTTT.

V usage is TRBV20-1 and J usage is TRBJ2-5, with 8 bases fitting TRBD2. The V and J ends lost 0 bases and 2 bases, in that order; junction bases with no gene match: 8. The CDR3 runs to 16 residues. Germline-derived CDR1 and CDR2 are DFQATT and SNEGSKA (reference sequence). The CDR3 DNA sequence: TGCAGTGCTAGAGATCCATTACTAGCGGAACAAGAGACCCAGTACTTC. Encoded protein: CSARDPLLAEQETQYF.